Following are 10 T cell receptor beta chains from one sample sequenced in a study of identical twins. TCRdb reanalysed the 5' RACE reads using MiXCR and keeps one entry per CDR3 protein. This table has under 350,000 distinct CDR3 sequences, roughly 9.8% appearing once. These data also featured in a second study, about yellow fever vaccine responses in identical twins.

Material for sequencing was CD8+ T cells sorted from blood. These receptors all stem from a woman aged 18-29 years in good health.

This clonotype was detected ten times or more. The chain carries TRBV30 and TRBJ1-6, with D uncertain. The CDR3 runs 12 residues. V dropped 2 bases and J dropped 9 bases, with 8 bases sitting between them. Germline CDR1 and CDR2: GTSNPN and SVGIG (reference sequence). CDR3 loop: CAWSREGSPLHF. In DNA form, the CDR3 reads TGTGCCTGGAGTCGAGAGGGTTCACCCCTCCACTTT.

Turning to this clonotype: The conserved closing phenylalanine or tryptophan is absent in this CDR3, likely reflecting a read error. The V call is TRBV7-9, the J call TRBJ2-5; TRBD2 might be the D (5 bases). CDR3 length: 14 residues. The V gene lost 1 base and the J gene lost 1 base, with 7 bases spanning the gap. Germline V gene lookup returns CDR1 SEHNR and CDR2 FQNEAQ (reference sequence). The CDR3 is CASSLGGGQETQYL. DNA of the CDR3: TGTGCCAGCAGCTTAGGCGGAGGCCAAGAGACCCAGTACCTC.

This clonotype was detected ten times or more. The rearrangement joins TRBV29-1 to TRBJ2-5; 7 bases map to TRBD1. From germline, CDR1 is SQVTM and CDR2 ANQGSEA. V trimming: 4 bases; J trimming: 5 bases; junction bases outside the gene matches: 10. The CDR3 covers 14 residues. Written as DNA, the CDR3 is TGCAGCGTTGTGGAGGTAGACAGGGTGGAGACCCAGTACTTC. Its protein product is CSVVEVDRVETQYF.

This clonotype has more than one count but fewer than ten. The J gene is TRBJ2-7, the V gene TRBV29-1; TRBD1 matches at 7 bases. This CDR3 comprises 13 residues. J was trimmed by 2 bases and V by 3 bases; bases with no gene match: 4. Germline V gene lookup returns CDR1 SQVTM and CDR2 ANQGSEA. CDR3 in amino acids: CSVEVQGAYEQYF. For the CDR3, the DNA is TGCAGCGTTGAGGTTCAGGGGGCCTACGAGCAGTACTTC.

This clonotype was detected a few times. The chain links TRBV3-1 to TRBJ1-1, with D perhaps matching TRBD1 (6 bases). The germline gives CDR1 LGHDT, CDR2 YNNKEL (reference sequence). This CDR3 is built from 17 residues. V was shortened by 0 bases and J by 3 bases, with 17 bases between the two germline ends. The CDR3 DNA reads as TGTGCCAGCAGCCAAGAGAGATCCGGGACACCTGACACTGAAGCTTTCTTT. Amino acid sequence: CASSQERSGTPDTEAFF.

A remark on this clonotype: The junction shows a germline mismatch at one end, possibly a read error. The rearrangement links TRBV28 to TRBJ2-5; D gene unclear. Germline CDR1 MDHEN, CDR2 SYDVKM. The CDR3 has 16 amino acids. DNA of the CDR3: TGTGCCAGCAGTTTAAGCGCGGCGCAGGCGCAAGAGACCCAGTGCTTC. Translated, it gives CASSLSAAQAQETQCF.

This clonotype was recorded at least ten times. In nucleotides, the CDR3 is TGTGCCAGCAGCTTGGCGGGGAGTGAGCAGTTCTTC. This encodes CASSLAGSEQFF. The chain carries TRBV7-8 and TRBJ2-1; maybe TRBD2 (6 bases). The germline gives CDR1 SGHVS, CDR2 FQNEAQ. V was trimmed by 3 bases and J by 9 bases, leaving 9 bases between them. The CDR3 sequence is 12 residues long. Supplemented by reference TRBV7-8 and TRBJ2-1, the full variable domain reads GAGVSQSPRYKVAKRGQDVALRCDPISGHVSLFWYQQALGQGPEFLTYFQNEAQLDKSGLPSDRFFAERPEGSVSTLKIQRTQQEDSAVYLCASSLAGSEQFFGPGTRLTVL.

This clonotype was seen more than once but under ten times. The CDR3 DNA is TGTGCCAGCAGTCCCCTTGGGGGCCGGGAGACCCAGTACTTC. Protein sequence: CASSPLGGRETQYF. The genes are TRBV12-3 or TRBV12-4 and TRBJ2-5; weak D call: TRBD1 (6 bases). CDR3 length: 14 residues. Trimming shortened V by 5 bases and J by 5 bases, and 15 bases separated the two germline ends.

CDR3 DNA sequence: TGTGCCAGCAGCGTGACAACCACCTACGAGCAGTACTTC. Translation gives CASSVTTTYEQYF. V and J are TRBV7-9 and TRBJ2-7, with unresolved D. V was pared by 5 bases and J by 2 bases, with 10 bases between. The CDR3 length is 13 residues. The germline V gene encodes CDR1 SEHNR and CDR2 FQNEAQ (reference sequence).

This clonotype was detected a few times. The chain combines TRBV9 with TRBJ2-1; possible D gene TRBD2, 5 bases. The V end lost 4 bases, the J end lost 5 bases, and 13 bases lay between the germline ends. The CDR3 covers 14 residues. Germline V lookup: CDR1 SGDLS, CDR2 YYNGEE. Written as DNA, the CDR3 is TGTGCCAGCAGCCCAGAGGGAAGTCACAATGAGCAGTTCTTC. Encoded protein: CASSPEGSHNEQFF.